This is a list of T cell receptor beta chains from one sample in a study of blood T cell repertoires in COVID-19. Data came from immunoSEQ multiplex PCR; TCRdb stores just in-frame clones and leaves some out. The table has some 140,000 clones, 80% to 85% seen once. The specimen was PBMCs or T cells enriched from blood (not recorded which). The receptors come from a man aged 35 to 55 with acute COVID-19. Both conserved end residues are part of each CDR3. The D gene is left open where the match is weak. Size is stated for part of the rows, as once, few or many counts, or as a class when the clone is expanded.

clone_size j_call v_call d_call cdr3_nt cdr3_aa
- TRBJ2-1 TRBV5-6 - TGTGCCAGCAGCTCTTTACAGCAGGTTTACAATGAGCAGTTCTTC CASSSLQQVYNEQFF
- TRBJ2-2 TRBV24-1 TRBD1 TGTGCCACCAGTGATTGGACAGGGCAGAACACCGGGGAGCTGTTTTTT CATSDWTGQNTGELFF
- TRBJ1-5 TRBV15 TRBD1 TGTGCCACCAGCAAGGACAGGGACGACCTCAATCAGCCCCAGCATTTT CATSKDRDDLNQPQHF
- TRBJ1-3 TRBV7-9 TRBD1 TGTGCCAGCAGGCGGACAGGGTCTGGAAACACCATATATTTT CASRRTGSGNTIYF
- TRBJ2-5 TRBV19 TRBD1 TGTGCCACGTCAAGGACAGGGGGCCGGGAGACCCAGTACTTC CATSRTGGRETQYF
many TRBJ1-2 TRBV7-9 - TGTGCCAGCAGCTTAGCGGCTTCCGTTGACTATGGCTACACCTTC CASSLAASVDYGYTF
- TRBJ1-3 TRBV7-2 - TGTGCCAGCAGCTTAGACAGAACACGCTCTGGAAACACCATATATTTT CASSLDRTRSGNTIYF
- TRBJ2-7 TRBV30 TRBD1 TGTGCCTGGAAAGGCCGGGACAGGGGGCGCCTCGAGCAGTACTTC CAWKGRDRGRLEQYF
once TRBJ2-6 TRBV10-3 - TGTGCCATCAGCGACTCGGACGTAAGCGGTCCGGGGGCCAACGTCCTGACTTTC CAISDSDVSGPGANVLTF
- TRBJ2-2 TRBV7-2 TRBD1 TGTGCCAGCAGCTGGGACAGGGCGGACGGGGAGCTGTTTTTT CASSWDRADGELFF
- TRBJ1-6 TRBV7-2 - TGTGCCAGCAGCTTAGGTATTAGGGGTCCCTTAACCTCACCCCTCCACTTT CASSLGIRGPLTSPLHF
- TRBJ2-3 TRBV15 - TGTGCCACCAGCAGATCCTTGACAGTCACAGATACGCAGTATTTT CATSRSLTVTDTQYF
- TRBJ2-3 TRBV9 - TGTGCCAGCAGCTCCGGGGGATCCCCAACAGATACGCAGTATTTT CASSSGGSPTDTQYF
few TRBJ2-1 TRBV23-1 TRBD2 TGCGCCAGCAGTCATACCTCGCGGGAGGGGGGCTATGAGCAGTTCTTC CASSHTSREGGYEQFF
- TRBJ2-2 TRBV4-1 - TGCGCCAGCAGCCCATCCCCTCGACAGGCGAACACCGGGGAGCTGTTTTTT CASSPSPRQANTGELFF
- TRBJ1-5 TRBV29-1 TRBD1 TGCAGCGTCTCGGGAACGACAGGGGGCGGACAGCCCCAGCATTTT CSVSGTTGGGQPQHF
once TRBJ1-2 TRBV19 TRBD1 TGTGCCAGTAGTACTCTTACAGGGGCGCTCTATGGCTACACCTTC CASSTLTGALYGYTF
- TRBJ1-5 TRBV19 - TGTGCCAGTAGTATCTATCAGGGTCAGCCCCAGCATTTT CASSIYQGQPQHF
- TRBJ1-1 TRBV5-1 - TGCGCCAGCAGCTTGGGGGGGGGCGGGTTATTGGTGAACACTGAAGCTTTCTTT CASSLGGGGLLVNTEAFF
- TRBJ2-5 TRBV3-1/TRBV3-2 TRBD2 TGTGCCAGCAGCCAGCCGGGGGGGCGAGAGACCCAGTACTTC CASSQPGGRETQYF
- TRBJ2-7 TRBV6-5 - TGTGCCAGCAGTTACCGACCCGACAGATCTACCGAGCAGTACTTC CASSYRPDRSTEQYF
- TRBJ1-2 TRBV9 - TGTGCCAGCAGCGTAAGGCAGGGGCCCTATGGCTACACCTTC CASSVRQGPYGYTF
- TRBJ2-6 TRBV27 TRBD1 TGTGCCAGCAGCGGACAGGGAACTTATGGGGCCAACGTCCTGACTTTC CASSGQGTYGANVLTF
few TRBJ1-1 TRBV27 - TGTGCCAGCAGTTCCCCCGCCACATTGCACGAAGCTTTCTTT CASSSPATLHEAFF
- TRBJ1-5 TRBV3-1/TRBV3-2 TRBD1 TGTGCCAGCAGCCTGACAGGGGATAGCAATCAGCCCCAGCATTTT CASSLTGDSNQPQHF
- TRBJ2-1 TRBV20-1 - TGCAGTGCTTCTGACTTCCGTGAGCAGTTCTTC CSASDFREQFF
- TRBJ2-7 TRBV28 TRBD2 TGTGCCAGCACCCTTAGCGGGGAATCCTACGAGCAGTACTTC CASTLSGESYEQYF
few TRBJ2-1 TRBV7-2 TRBD2 TGTGCCAGCAGCCCCTTAGCGGGACCTTACAATGAGCAGTTCTTC CASSPLAGPYNEQFF
- TRBJ2-1 TRBV3-1/TRBV3-2 TRBD1 TGTGCCAGCAGCCAAATACAGGGGGCACCTTCGGGTGAGCAGTTCTTC CASSQIQGAPSGEQFF
- TRBJ2-1 TRBV3-1/TRBV3-2 TRBD2 TGTGCCAGCAGCCAAGTTGTAGGGACTAAGGATGAGCAGTTCTTC CASSQVVGTKDEQFF
once TRBJ1-5 TRBV15 TRBD1 TGTGCCACTGAACCGGGACAGGGACGACGGGGCCATCAGCCCCAGCATTTT CATEPGQGRRGHQPQHF
few TRBJ1-3 TRBV7-9 TRBD1 TGTGCCAGCAGCACCCAGGACAGGGTTGGAAACACCATATATTTT CASSTQDRVGNTIYF
- TRBJ1-5 TRBV28 TRBD1 TGTGCCAGCACGCAGGGGGTGGGTCAGCCCCAGCATTTT CASTQGVGQPQHF
- TRBJ1-5 TRBV28 TRBD1 TGTGCCAGCAGTTTACTACAGGGGGACAATCAGCCCCAGCATTTT CASSLLQGDNQPQHF
- TRBJ2-2 TRBV24-1 TRBD2 TGTGCCACCAGTGACCCGGGACTAGCGGGGATTACCGGGGAGCTGTTTTTT CATSDPGLAGITGELFF
- TRBJ2-1 TRBV3-1/TRBV3-2 - TGTGCCAGCAGCCAAAACACAGGGTCTGAGTTCTTC CASSQNTGSEFF
- TRBJ1-3 TRBV7-9 - TGTGCCAGCGGTACGTCCAAGCGAAGATTAGATCCCTCTGGAAACACCATATATTTT CASGTSKRRLDPSGNTIYF
- TRBJ2-1 TRBV2 TRBD1 TGTGCCAGCAGAACAGGGGGCTATTCGTCCTACAATGAGCAGTTCTTC CASRTGGYSSYNEQFF
- TRBJ2-3 TRBV7-2 - TGTGCCAGCAGCTTAGACGCGGCAGATACGCAGTATTTT CASSLDAADTQYF
- TRBJ2-2 TRBV11-2 - TGTGCCAGCAGCTTAGTGCCACAGCCCACCGGGGAGCTGTTTTTT CASSLVPQPTGELFF
- TRBJ1-1 TRBV3-1/TRBV3-2 - TGTGCCAGCAGCGGGCAGAGTACTGAAGCTTTCTTT CASSGQSTEAFF
- TRBJ2-2 TRBV19 TRBD1 TGTGCCAGTAGGCCCGACAGGGAATCCACCGGGGAGCTGTTTTTT CASRPDRESTGELFF
- TRBJ2-7 TRBV27 TRBD2 TGTGCCAGCAGTGAAGGACTAGCGGGAGGGAGTTTCTACGAGCAGTACTTC CASSEGLAGGSFYEQYF
- TRBJ1-5 TRBV6-5 - TGTGCCAGCAACCAGGGGTGGCCCCAGCATTTT CASNQGWPQHF
- TRBJ2-1 TRBV11-3 TRBD2 TGTGCCAGCAGTACAAATTATGGGGGGGATGAGCAGTTCTTC CASSTNYGGDEQFF
- TRBJ2-5 TRBV7-9 - TGTGCCAGCAGCTTAGGGCGGGACCAAGAGACCCAGTACTTC CASSLGRDQETQYF
- TRBJ2-5 TRBV3-1/TRBV3-2 TRBD1 TGTGCCAGCAGCCCCCGGGACAGGGGGCAAGAGACCCAGTACTTC CASSPRDRGQETQYF
- TRBJ2-7 TRBV6-5 TRBD2 TGTGCCAGCAGACCCGGACTAGCGGGAGGGCAGTACTTC CASRPGLAGGQYF
- TRBJ1-2 TRBV3-1/TRBV3-2 - TGTGCCAGCAGCCAAGATATACGGCCGGAGAACTATGGCTACACCTTC CASSQDIRPENYGYTF
- TRBJ2-2 TRBV3-1/TRBV3-2 TRBD2 TGTGCCAGCAGCCAAGGAAGGGGACTAGCGGGGGCCGAAAACACCGGGGAGCTGTTTTTT CASSQGRGLAGAENTGELFF
- TRBJ1-1 TRBV5-4 TRBD1 TGTGCCAGCAGAATGACACCCCAGGGGGCAAGAGCTTTCTTT CASRMTPQGARAFF
- TRBJ2-7 TRBV4-1 TRBD2 TGCGCCAGCAGCCTTAGCGGGAGGGCAAGGGAGCAGTACTTC CASSLSGRAREQYF
- TRBJ2-2 TRBV14 TRBD1 TGTGCCAGCAGTCCAAGGATACAGGGGACCGGGGAGCTGTTTTTT CASSPRIQGTGELFF